This T cell receptor beta chain was recorded in a study of T-cell memory formation after mild COVID-19. Study in general: The TCR clusters were mostly specific to one donor. Whole-study results and caveats: Balance between CD4 and CD8 was seen in clones contracting day 15 to 85, and a CD4+ lean was seen in later expanders. Whether day 37 second-wave clones are SARS-CoV-2-specific was not confirmed.

The CDR3 runs 15 residues. V was cut by 3 bases and J by 6 bases, with 14 bases left in between. 5'RACE primed at constant segments yielded TCR alpha and TCR beta cDNA libraries bearing sample barcodes and UMIs. In TCRdb, the 5' RACE reads were re-called with MiXCR into one record per CDR3 protein. The table lists about 360,000 distinct CDR3 sequences, around 15% of them singletons. Notes on this clonotype: Its target is not known.

This clonotype was sampled from a man aged 18 to 30 who had mild COVID-19 (a few samples of this study predate the infection). Cell type and time point are not known. Sequencing was performed on PBMCs or a T cell subset sorted from them (not recorded which). The chain uses TRBV12-3 or TRBV12-4 and TRBJ1-4; D remains unclear. The CDR3, as DNA: TGTGCCAGCAGTTTTTCGGGAGGGTTACATGAAAAACTGTTTTTT. This sequence encodes CASSFSGGLHEKLFF.